These T cell receptor beta chains were read from a single sample in a study of cytomegalovirus exposure and HLA in healthy donors. Repertoires were generated with immunoSEQ multiplex PCR, while TCRdb's copy carries only in-frame clones and drops some. The sample shows 120,000 to 150,000 clones, roughly four fifths of them seen only once. The specimen sequenced was PBMCs. The receptors stem from a female donor in good health and CMV-seronegative. Both conserved end residues are part of each CDR3. The order of the fields is CDR3 length, clone size, V gene, J gene, D gene, CDR3 DNA, CDR3 protein. The D gene is left open where the match is weak. Rows give clone size only sometimes, using once, few, many, or a class for an expanded clone.

14,.,TRBV6-6,TRBJ1-1,TRBD1,TGTGCCAGCAGCTACAGGGGGGGGAATACTGAAGCTTTCTTT,CASSYRGGNTEAFF
15,once,TRBV5-1,TRBJ2-2,.,TGCGCCAGCAGCTCAAGCCTGGCGGAGGCCGGGGAGCTGTTTTTT,CASSSSLAEAGELFF
15,.,TRBV19,TRBJ2-5,TRBD2,TGTGCCAGTAAAACCGGGCTAGCGGTACAAGAGACCCAGTACTTC,CASKTGLAVQETQYF
16,.,TRBV19,TRBJ1-5,TRBD1,TGTGCCAGTAGTCCCCGGACAGGGGGCTCCAATCAGCCCCAGCATTTT,CASSPRTGGSNQPQHF
14,.,TRBV7-3,TRBJ2-7,.,TGTGCCAGCAGCTTAACGCGGGGGCAGGAAGTGCAGTACTTC,CASSLTRGQEVQYF
13,.,TRBV10-3,TRBJ1-2,TRBD1,TGTGCCATCCGGGGCACAGGGGACTATGGCTACACCTTC,CAIRGTGDYGYTF
14,.,TRBV7-8,TRBJ1-4,TRBD1,TGTGCCAGCAAAATTGGACAGGGGAATGAAAAACTGTTTTTT,CASKIGQGNEKLFF
12,.,TRBV6-1,TRBJ2-1,.,TGTGCCAGCAGTGACAGCTACAATGAGCAGTTCTTC,CASSDSYNEQFF
15,.,TRBV7-2,TRBJ2-7,TRBD2,TGTGCCAGCAGCTCCGCGGGGGGTAGCTCCTACGAGCAGTACTTC,CASSSAGGSSYEQYF
16,.,TRBV6-4,TRBJ2-2,.,TGTGCCAGCAGTGAACTCCCAGCGGGGAACACCGGGGAGCTGTTTTTT,CASSELPAGNTGELFF
15,.,TRBV7-2,TRBJ1-5,.,TGTGCCAGCAGCCAACGGGGGACTAGCAATCAGCCCCAGCATTTT,CASSQRGTSNQPQHF
14,.,TRBV15,TRBJ1-3,.,TGTGCCACCAGCAGAGACAGGGCTGGAAACACCATATATTTT,CATSRDRAGNTIYF